These 20 T cell receptor beta chains were sequenced from one sample in a study of T cell responses to AZD1222 COVID-19 vaccine. The data were produced by immunoSEQ multiplex PCR, yet TCRdb's version contains in-frame clones alone and is incomplete. The table lists about 120,000 clones, roughly 92% of them singletons. The specimen was peripheral blood, collected 28 days after the second AZD1222 dose. The receptors shown here come from an adult who received the AZD1222 COVID-19 vaccine.

This sequence joins TRBV10-3 and TRBJ1-5; TRBD1 might be the D (6 bases). The V end lost 4 bases, the J end lost 4 bases, and 11 bases lay between the germline ends. Germline V gene data show CDR1 as ENHRY and CDR2 as SYGVKD. The CDR3 contains 14 residues. The DNA of the CDR3 is TGTGCCATCAGTGTGACAGGTCCGAATCAGCCCCAGCATTTT. Translating gives CAISVTGPNQPQHF.

The CDR3 sequence is CASRDGISETQYF. The CDR3 DNA reads TGTGCCAGCAGGGACGGGATATCGGAGACCCAGTACTTC. The chain recombines TRBV4-2 with TRBJ2-5, with D perhaps matching TRBD2 (5 bases). Germline loops: CDR1 LGHNA, CDR2 YNFKEQ. CDR3 length: 13 amino acids. Trimming took off 6 bases at V and 5 bases at J, with 13 bases between the two ends.

This chain uses TRBV28 with TRBJ2-3; TRBD1 aligns across 9 bases. The CDR3 sequence is 15 residues long. The V and J ends lost 2 bases and 2 bases, in that order; junction bases with no gene match: 2. CDR1 MDHEN and CDR2 SYDVKM come from the germline V gene. CDR3 residues: CASSLDRGYTDTQYF. The CDR3 DNA reads as TGTGCCAGCAGTTTAGACAGGGGGTACACAGATACGCAGTATTTT.

This rearrangement joins TRBV5-1 to TRBJ2-1; D is perhaps TRBD2 (6 bases). The CDR3 loop spans 14 amino acids. Trimming stripped 0 bases from V and 5 bases from J, with 9 bases between. The germline CDR1 and CDR2 sequences are SGHRS and YFSETQ. The CDR3 coding sequence is TGCGCCAGCAGCTTGGTAGGAGGGGACAATGAGCAGTTCTTC. Encoded protein: CASSLVGGDNEQFF.

The chain uses TRBV10-3 and TRBJ2-7; D may be TRBD2 (6 bases). This CDR3 is 13 amino acids long. Trimming removed 6 bases at V and 4 bases at J, with 13 bases between. Germline CDR1 reads ENHRY; CDR2 reads SYGVKD. The chain's CDR3 is CAISENREYEQYF. The CDR3 DNA reads as TGTGCCATCAGCGAGAACCGGGAGTACGAGCAGTACTTC.

V gene TRBV27 combines with J gene TRBJ2-7; D might be TRBD1 or TRBD2, each matching 5 bases. The CDR3 has 15 amino acids. Between the trimmed V and J ends, which lost 2 bases and 0 bases, there was a span of 11 bases. Germline V lookup: CDR1 MNHEY, CDR2 SMNVEV (reference sequence). The DNA of the CDR3 is TGTGCCAGCAGTTTACGGGGCTTGGGCTCCTACGAGCAGTACTTC. The encoded protein is CASSLRGLGSYEQYF.

The chain links TRBV30 to TRBJ2-7; TRBD1 matches at 9 bases. With V trimmed by 5 bases and J by 12 bases, 20 bases remained unmatched. Germline V gene data show CDR1 as GTSNPN and CDR2 as SVGIG (reference sequence). This CDR3 region has 15 residues. CDR3 coding DNA: TGTGCCTGGGGGGACGACCCGGGACAGGGTGTAAGTCGGTACTTC. Translation: CAWGDDPGQGVSRYF.

The chain recombines TRBV7-3 with TRBJ2-1; D not resolved. CDR1 and CDR2 from the germline V gene are SGHTA and FQGTGA. The CDR3 runs 13 residues. V gave up 3 bases and J gave up 6 bases, with 9 bases separating them. CDR3 nucleotide sequence: TGTGCCAGCAGCTTCGGAAGGGCCAATGAGCAGTTCTTC. The encoded protein is CASSFGRANEQFF.

This chain links TRBV19 with TRBJ1-2; TRBD1 agrees at 7 bases. This CDR3 region has 15 residues. The germline gives CDR1 LNHDA, CDR2 SQIVND (reference sequence). J lost 3 bases, V lost 5 bases, and 9 bases had no gene match. CDR3 coding DNA: TGTGCCAGTAGTCCCCGACAGGGACCCTACTATGGCTACACCTTC. This sequence encodes CASSPRQGPYYGYTF.

The chain has TRBV5-1 and TRBJ2-5, with D unclear. V was shortened by 1 base and J by 6 bases, with 10 bases between the two germline ends. Germline V gene data show CDR1 as SGHRS and CDR2 as YFSETQ. The CDR3 totals 13 residues. The DNA of the CDR3 is TGCGCCAGCAGCTTGAACACAGATCAGACCCAGTACTTC. It codes for CASSLNTDQTQYF.

The V gene is TRBV7-9, the J gene TRBJ2-7, with 10 nucleotides matching TRBD1. Per germline, CDR1 SEHNR and CDR2 FQNEAQ (reference sequence). V shed 2 bases, J shed 4 bases, and the junction held 2 bases outside the gene matches. The CDR3 runs 14 residues. The CDR3 bases are TGTGCCAGCAGCTTACCGGGACAGGGGTACGAGCAGTACTTC. Its translation: CASSLPGQGYEQYF.

The chain is built from TRBV5-1 and TRBJ2-2; tentative D call: TRBD1 (6 bases). Germline CDR1 is SGHRS and CDR2 is YFSETQ. The CDR3 consists of 14 residues. V was clipped by 6 bases and J by 0 bases, with 9 bases between them. The CDR3, as DNA: TGCGCCAGCACCTGGACAGCGAACACCGGGGAGCTGTTTTTT. The encoded protein is CASTWTANTGELFF.

The chain has TRBV5-4 and TRBJ2-2, with 10 bases identical to TRBD2. The CDR3 totals 16 residues. The germline V gene has CDR1 SGHNT and CDR2 YYREEE (reference sequence). With V trimmed by 2 bases and J by 5 bases, 6 bases remained unmatched. In nucleotides, the CDR3 is TGTGCCAGCAGCTTTTTAGCGGGAGGTTGGACCGGGGAGCTGTTTTTT. Its protein is CASSFLAGGWTGELFF.

This chain connects TRBV2 to TRBJ2-2; D not certain. The CDR3 loop spans 15 amino acids. Trimming left V 7 bases short and J 3 bases short, with 15 bases between. Germline V CDR1 and CDR2: SNHLY, FYNNEI. The CDR3 DNA sequence: TGTGCCAGCAAGCCCTCTCCCAGTTACACCGGGGAGCTGTTTTTT. Translating it yields CASKPSPSYTGELFF.

The CDR3 loop reads CASSMGQNSPLHF. CDR3 DNA sequence: TGTGCCAGCAGTATGGGACAGAATTCACCCCTCCACTTT. The chain is built from TRBV2 and TRBJ1-6; 7 bases map to TRBD1. The CDR3 is 13 amino acids. J lost 7 bases, V lost 5 bases, and 2 bases had no gene match. Germline V gives CDR1 SNHLY, CDR2 FYNNEI.

The rearrangement joins TRBV7-9 to TRBJ2-7, with 9 bases aligning to TRBD1. From germline, CDR1 is SEHNR and CDR2 FQNEAQ (reference sequence). With 4 bases clipped from V and 3 bases from J, the junction kept 7 bases outside the gene matches. The CDR3 is 15 amino acids. CDR3 region: CASSSPGTGIYEQYF. The CDR3 nucleotides are TGTGCCAGCAGCTCTCCTGGGACAGGGATCTACGAGCAGTACTTC.

The chain is built from TRBV9 and TRBJ2-3; 11 bases line up with TRBD2. Germline values: CDR1 SGDLS, CDR2 YYNGEE. The CDR3 length is 19 residues. Trimming took 4 bases from V and 5 from J; bases not matched to a gene: 18. The CDR3 coding sequence is TGTGCCAGCAGCACTGGGACTAGCGGACCCCGGGTCCTTCGAGATACGCAGTATTTT. Translation gives CASSTGTSGPRVLRDTQYF.

This rearrangement joins TRBV15 to TRBJ2-2; no firm D call. This CDR3 contains 13 residues. The germline V gene has CDR1 LNHNV and CDR2 YYDKDF (reference sequence). V was trimmed by 1 base and J by 5 bases, leaving 5 bases between them. The CDR3 bases are TGTGCCACCAGCAGAGGCGCTACCGGGGAGCTGTTTTTT. It codes for CATSRGATGELFF.

This clone was recorded only once. This sequence joins TRBV7-2 and TRBJ1-4; 7 bases are shared with TRBD1. The germline V gene encodes CDR1 SGHTA and CDR2 FQGNSA. The CDR3 contains 14 residues. Trimming cost V 4 bases and J 7 bases; bases outside gene matches: 6. The CDR3 here is CASSSQGGSEKLFF. CDR3 nucleotide sequence: TGTGCCAGCAGCTCGCAGGGGGGGAGTGAAAAACTGTTTTTT.

The rearrangement links TRBV7-8 to TRBJ1-1; TRBD1 is a possible D gene (6 bases). Germline V gives CDR1 SGHVS, CDR2 FQNEAQ. Trimming removed 6 bases from V and 0 bases from J, with 11 bases in between. The CDR3 is 14 amino acids. This CDR3 is CASRKTGVNTEAFF. CDR3 DNA sequence: TGTGCCAGCAGAAAGACAGGAGTGAACACTGAAGCTTTCTTT.